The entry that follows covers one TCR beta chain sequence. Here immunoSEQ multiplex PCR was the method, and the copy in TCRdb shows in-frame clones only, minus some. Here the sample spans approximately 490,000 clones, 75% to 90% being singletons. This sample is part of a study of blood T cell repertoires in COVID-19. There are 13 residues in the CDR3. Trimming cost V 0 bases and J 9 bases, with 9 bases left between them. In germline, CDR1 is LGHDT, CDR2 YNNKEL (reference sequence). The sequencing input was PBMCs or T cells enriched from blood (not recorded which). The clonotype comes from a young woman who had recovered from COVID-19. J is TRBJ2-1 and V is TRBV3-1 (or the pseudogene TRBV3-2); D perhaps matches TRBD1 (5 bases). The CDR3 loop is CASSQESRGEQFF. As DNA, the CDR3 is TGTGCCAGCAGCCAAGAATCAAGGGGTGAGCAGTTCTTC.